This T cell receptor beta chain was recovered during a study of blood T cell repertoires in COVID-19. CDR3 size: 15 residues. V shed 3 bases, J shed 4 bases, and the junction held 5 bases outside the gene matches. The germline V gene has CDR1 LNHDA and CDR2 SQIVND (reference sequence). In the study's own analysis: The authors estimated nucleated cell counts from reference gene primer amplification. TCRdb's table, derived via immunoSEQ multiplex PCR, lists solely in-frame clones and lacks some. The DNA gave D and trimming, while V, J and clone size come from that table. Here the sample spans around 110,000 clones, approximately 83% being singletons.

Sequences were obtained from peripheral blood. This clonotype was obtained from a woman in her 70s with acute or convalescent COVID-19. The J gene is TRBJ1-2, the V gene TRBV19; 10 bases align to TRBD1. CDR3 amino acids: CASSIAGQGRYGYTF. The CDR3 DNA reads TGTGCCAGTAGTATCGCGGGACAGGGGCGCTATGGCTACACCTTC.